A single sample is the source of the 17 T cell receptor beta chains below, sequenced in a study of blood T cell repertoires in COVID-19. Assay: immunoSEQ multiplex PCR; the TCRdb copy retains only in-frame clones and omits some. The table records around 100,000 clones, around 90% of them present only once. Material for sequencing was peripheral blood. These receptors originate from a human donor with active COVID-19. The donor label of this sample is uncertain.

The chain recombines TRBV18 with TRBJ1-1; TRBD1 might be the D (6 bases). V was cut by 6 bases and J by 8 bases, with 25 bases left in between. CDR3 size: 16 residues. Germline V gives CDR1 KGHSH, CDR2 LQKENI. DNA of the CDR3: TGTGCCAGCTCCTTCGCCTTAAACGGGGCAGGGGACGAAGCTTTCTTT. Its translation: CASSFALNGAGDEAFF.

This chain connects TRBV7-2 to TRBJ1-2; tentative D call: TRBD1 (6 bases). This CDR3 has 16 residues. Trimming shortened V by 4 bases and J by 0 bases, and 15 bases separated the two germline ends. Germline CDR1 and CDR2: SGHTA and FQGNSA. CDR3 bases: TGTGCCAGCAGCTCATTTCAGGGACAACCTAACTATGGCTACACCTTC. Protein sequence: CASSSFQGQPNYGYTF.

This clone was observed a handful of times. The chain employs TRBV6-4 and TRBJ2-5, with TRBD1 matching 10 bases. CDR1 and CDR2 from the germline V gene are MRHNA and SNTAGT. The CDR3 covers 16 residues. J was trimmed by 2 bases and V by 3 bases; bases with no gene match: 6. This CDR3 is CASSETPGQGQETQYF. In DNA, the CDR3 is TGTGCCAGCAGTGAAACGCCGGGACAGGGGCAAGAGACCCAGTACTTC.

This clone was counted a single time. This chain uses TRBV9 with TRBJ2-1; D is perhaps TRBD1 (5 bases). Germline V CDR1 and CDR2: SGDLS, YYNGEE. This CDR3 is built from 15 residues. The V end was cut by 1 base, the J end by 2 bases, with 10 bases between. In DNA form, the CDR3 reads TGTGCCAGCAGCGTACAGGGTATGGCCTACAATGAGCAGTTCTTC. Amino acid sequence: CASSVQGMAYNEQFF.

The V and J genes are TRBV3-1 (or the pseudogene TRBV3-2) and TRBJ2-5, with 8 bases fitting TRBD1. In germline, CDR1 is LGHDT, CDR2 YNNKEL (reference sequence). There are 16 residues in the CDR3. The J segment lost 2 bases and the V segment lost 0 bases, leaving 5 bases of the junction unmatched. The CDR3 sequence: CASSQDGRQGQETQYF. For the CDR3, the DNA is TGTGCCAGCAGCCAAGATGGGAGACAGGGGCAAGAGACCCAGTACTTC.

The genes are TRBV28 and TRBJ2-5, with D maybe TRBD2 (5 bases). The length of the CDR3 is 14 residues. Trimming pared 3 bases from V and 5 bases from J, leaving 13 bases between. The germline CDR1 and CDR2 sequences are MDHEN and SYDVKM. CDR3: CASSLRTLGETQYF. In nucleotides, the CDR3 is TGTGCCAGCAGTTTGCGGACTTTGGGGGAGACCCAGTACTTC.

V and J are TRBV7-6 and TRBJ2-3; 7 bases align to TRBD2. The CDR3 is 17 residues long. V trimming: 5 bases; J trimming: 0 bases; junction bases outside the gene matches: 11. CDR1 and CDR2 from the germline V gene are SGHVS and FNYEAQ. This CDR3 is CASSPLPGRESTDTQYF. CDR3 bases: TGTGCCAGCAGCCCCCTCCCGGGGCGGGAGAGCACAGATACGCAGTATTTT.

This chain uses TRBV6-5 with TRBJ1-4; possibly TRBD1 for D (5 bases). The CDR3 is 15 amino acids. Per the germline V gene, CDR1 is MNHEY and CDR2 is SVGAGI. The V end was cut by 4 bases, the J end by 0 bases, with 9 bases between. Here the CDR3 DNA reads TGTGCCAGCAGTTCGGCGGGGCCAACTAATGAAAAACTGTTTTTT. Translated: CASSSAGPTNEKLFF.

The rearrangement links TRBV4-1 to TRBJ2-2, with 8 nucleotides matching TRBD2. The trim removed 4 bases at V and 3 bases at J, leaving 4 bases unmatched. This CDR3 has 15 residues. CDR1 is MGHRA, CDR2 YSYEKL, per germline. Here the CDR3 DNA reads TGCGCCAGCAGCCCCCGGGGGGGGGACACCGGGGAGCTGTTTTTT. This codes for CASSPRGGDTGELFF.

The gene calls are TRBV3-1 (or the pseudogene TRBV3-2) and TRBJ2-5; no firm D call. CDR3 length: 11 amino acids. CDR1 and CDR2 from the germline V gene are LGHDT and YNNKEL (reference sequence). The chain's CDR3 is CASGSPETQYF. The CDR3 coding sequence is TGTGCTTCAGGCAGTCCCGAGACCCAGTACTTC.

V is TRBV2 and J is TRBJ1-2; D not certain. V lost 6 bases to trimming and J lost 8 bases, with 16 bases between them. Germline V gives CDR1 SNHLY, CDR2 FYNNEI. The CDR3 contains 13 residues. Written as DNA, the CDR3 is TGTGCCAGCAGGGCAGACCCCCGGCGGGGCTACACCTTC. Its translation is CASRADPRRGYTF.

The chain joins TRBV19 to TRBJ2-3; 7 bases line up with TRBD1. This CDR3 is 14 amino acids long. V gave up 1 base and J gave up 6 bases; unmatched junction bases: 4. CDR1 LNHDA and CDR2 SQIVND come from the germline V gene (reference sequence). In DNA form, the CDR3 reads TGTGCCAGTAGTATAGGACAGGGAATCGATACGCAGTATTTT. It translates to CASSIGQGIDTQYF.

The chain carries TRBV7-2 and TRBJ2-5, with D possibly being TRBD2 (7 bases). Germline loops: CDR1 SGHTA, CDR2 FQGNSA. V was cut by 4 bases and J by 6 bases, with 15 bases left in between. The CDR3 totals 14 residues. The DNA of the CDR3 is TGTGCCAGCAGCTCCCCACGGGGGGCCAAGACCCAGTACTTC. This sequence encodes CASSSPRGAKTQYF.

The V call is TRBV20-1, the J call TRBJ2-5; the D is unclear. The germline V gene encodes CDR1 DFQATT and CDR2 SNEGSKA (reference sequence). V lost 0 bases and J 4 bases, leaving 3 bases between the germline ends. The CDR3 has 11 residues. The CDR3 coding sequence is TGCAGTGCTAGAGATCTAGAGACCCAGTACTTC. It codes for CSARDLETQYF.

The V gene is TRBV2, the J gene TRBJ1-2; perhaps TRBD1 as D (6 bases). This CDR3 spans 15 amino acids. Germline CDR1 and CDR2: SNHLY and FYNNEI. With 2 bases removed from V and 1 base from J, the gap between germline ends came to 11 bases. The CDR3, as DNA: TGTGCCAGCAGTGAACGGGACAATATTAACTATGGCTACACCTTC. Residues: CASSERDNINYGYTF.

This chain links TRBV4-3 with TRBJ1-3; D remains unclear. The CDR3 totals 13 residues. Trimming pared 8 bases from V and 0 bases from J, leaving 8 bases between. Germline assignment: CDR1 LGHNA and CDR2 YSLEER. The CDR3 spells CASPTASGNTIYF. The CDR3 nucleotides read TGCGCCAGCCCTACAGCCTCTGGAAACACCATATATTTT.

Here the CDR3 reads CASSEKQVESSYNSPLHF. In nucleotides, the CDR3 is TGCGCCAGCAGTGAAAAACAGGTCGAAAGCTCCTATAATTCACCCCTCCACTTT. This chain links TRBV10-1 with TRBJ1-6, with D perhaps matching TRBD1 (5 bases). This CDR3 comprises 18 residues. V dropped 3 bases and J dropped 0 bases, with 15 bases sitting between them. The V gene's germline CDR1 is WNHNN and CDR2 SYGVQD (reference sequence).